These 16 T cell receptor beta chains were sequenced from one sample in a study of blood T cell repertoires in COVID-19. Some clones are missing from TCRdb's copy, which holds only in-frame ones; the method was immunoSEQ multiplex PCR. The data contain under 130,000 clones, 75% to 90% of them seen just once; the ten biggest clones take up approximately 31%. Specimen: peripheral blood. These receptor sequences come from a woman older than 75 with acute or convalescent COVID-19.

J is TRBJ1-1 and V is TRBV30; possible D gene TRBD1, 5 bases. V was shortened by 2 bases and J by 5 bases, with 9 bases between the two germline ends. CDR3 length: 12 amino acids. Germline values: CDR1 GTSNPN, CDR2 SVGIG (reference sequence). CDR3 loop: CAWSLSGTEAFF. DNA of the CDR3: TGTGCCTGGAGTCTTTCAGGGACTGAAGCTTTCTTT.

The rearrangement links TRBV19 to TRBJ2-7; possibly TRBD1 for D (6 bases). CDR3 length: 14 amino acids. Trimming removed 4 bases from V and 4 bases from J, with 14 bases in between. Per the germline V gene, CDR1 is LNHDA and CDR2 is SQIVND (reference sequence). The CDR3 loop reads CASSKPGHTYEQYF. The CDR3 nucleotides are TGTGCCAGTAGTAAACCGGGACACACATACGAGCAGTACTTC.

This chain uses TRBV6-5 with TRBJ2-7; 14 positions match TRBD2. The germline CDR1 and CDR2 sequences are MNHEY and SVGAGI. The CDR3 has 15 amino acids. Losses at the gene ends were 6 bases for V and 4 bases for J; bases not matched to a gene: 5. The CDR3: CASSHGLAGGYEQYF. CDR3 bases: TGTGCCAGCAGCCACGGACTAGCGGGGGGTTACGAGCAGTACTTC.

This clone was seen only once. The rearrangement links TRBV29-1 to TRBJ1-1, with D possibly being TRBD1 (6 bases). V was clipped by 3 bases and J by 4 bases, with 18 bases between them. Germline values: CDR1 SQVTM, CDR2 ANQGSEA. The CDR3 loop spans 15 amino acids. CDR3 coding DNA: TGCAGCGTTGATCTCCAGGGGTCGGGGACCACTGAAGCTTTCTTT. It yields the protein CSVDLQGSGTTEAFF.

The chain has TRBV12-3 or TRBV12-4 and TRBJ2-1, with D possibly being TRBD1 (5 bases). Trimming removed 5 bases from V and 9 bases from J, with 11 bases in between. The CDR3 is made up of 12 amino acids. The CDR3 DNA is TGTGCCAGCAGTCTCGATCAGGGTGAGCAGTTCTTC. Protein product: CASSLDQGEQFF.

The chain combines TRBV4-1 with TRBJ2-7, with TRBD1 identical over 9 bases. The V gene's germline CDR1 is MGHRA and CDR2 YSYEKL. The CDR3 is 15 residues long. Unmatched junction bases numbered 6, after V lost 3 bases and J lost 3 bases. In nucleotides, the CDR3 is TGCGCCAGCAGCCAGGGACAGGGAGTAGGCTACGAGCAGTACTTC. This gives the protein CASSQGQGVGYEQYF.

In nucleotides, the CDR3 is TGTGCCAGCAGCGTAGTACCGGGACACGACGAAGCTTTCTTT. Its protein product is CASSVVPGHDEAFF. The chain links TRBV9 to TRBJ1-1, with D perhaps matching TRBD1 (6 bases). The ends were cut back, 0 bases at V and 8 bases at J, with 14 bases in the middle. CDR3 length equals 14 residues. Germline assignment: CDR1 SGDLS and CDR2 YYNGEE.

About this clone itself: Other DNA sequences in this specimen translate into the identical CDR3. The V and J genes are TRBV30 and TRBJ1-2, with 7 bases that match TRBD1. V trimming: 1 base; J trimming: 8 bases; junction bases outside the gene matches: 1. Germline V gene data show CDR1 as GTSNPN and CDR2 as SVGIG (reference sequence). CDR3 length: 11 amino acids. The CDR3 DNA follows: TGTGCCTGGAGTGGAGGGGGCGGCTACACCTTC. Its protein is CAWSGGGGYTF.

The gene calls are TRBV19 and TRBJ1-5; D is undetermined. The CDR3 contains 12 residues. Germline V gene lookup returns CDR1 LNHDA and CDR2 SQIVND (reference sequence). V lost 5 bases and J 3 bases, leaving 5 bases between the germline ends. DNA of the CDR3: TGTGCCAGTAGTCAAATCAATCAGCCCCAGCATTTT. It encodes CASSQINQPQHF.

The chain recombines TRBV5-5 with TRBJ1-5; TRBD1 might be the D (5 bases). Germline V gives CDR1 SGHKS, CDR2 YYEKEE (reference sequence). Between the trimmed V and J ends, which lost 4 bases and 7 bases, there was a span of 15 bases. The CDR3 has 14 residues. The CDR3 DNA sequence: TGTGCCAGCAGCCCGGGGGGGGATAGGCAGCCCCAGCATTTT. Translating gives CASSPGGDRQPQHF.

The rearrangement uses TRBV6-6 and TRBJ2-2; a weak D match, TRBD1 (5 bases). Trimming cost V 4 bases and J 3 bases, with 6 bases left between them. Germline V gives CDR1 MNHNY, CDR2 SVGAGI (reference sequence). This CDR3 has 13 amino acids. The CDR3 sequence is CASSSGHTGELFF. In nucleotides, the CDR3 is TGTGCCAGCAGTTCAGGGCACACCGGGGAGCTGTTTTTT.

The rearrangement uses TRBV4-3 and TRBJ2-6; D remains ambiguous. Germline V CDR1 and CDR2: LGHNA, YSLEER. V lost 0 bases, J lost 2 bases, and 5 bases lay in between. The CDR3 consists of 15 residues. The CDR3 coding sequence is TGCGCCAGCAGCCAAGAGAGCGCTGGGGCCAACGTCCTGACTTTC. This codes for CASSQESAGANVLTF.

The count of this clone is one. The rearrangement links TRBV20-1 to TRBJ1-5; TRBD1 aligns across 8 bases. Germline CDR1 DFQATT, CDR2 SNEGSKA (reference sequence). This CDR3 is built from 18 residues. V was pared by 3 bases and J by 6 bases, with 19 bases of the junction left unmatched. The CDR3 protein is CSASGTGQGFLRGQPQHF. The CDR3 DNA follows: TGCAGTGCTAGTGGAACCGGACAGGGTTTCTTGCGCGGTCAGCCCCAGCATTTT.

This chain uses TRBV12-3 or TRBV12-4 with TRBJ2-1; the match to TRBD1 covers 7 bases. The ends lost 5 bases at V and 7 bases at J; junction bases unmatched: 2. This CDR3 has 12 residues. CDR3 protein: CASSDRVNEQFF. CDR3 sequence (DNA): TGTGCCAGCAGTGACAGGGTTAATGAGCAGTTCTTC.

V gene TRBV5-1 combines with J gene TRBJ1-2, with 7 bases identical to TRBD1. V dropped 2 bases and J dropped 4; count of bases not matched to a gene: 2. This CDR3 has 13 residues. Germline V gene lookup returns CDR1 SGHRS and CDR2 YFSETQ. The CDR3 loop reads CASSLQGSYGYTF. DNA of the CDR3: TGCGCCAGCAGCTTACAGGGGTCCTATGGCTACACCTTC.

This clone appeared once. The CDR3 DNA sequence: TGTGCCAGTAGCCTGGGAGGGGTAGGTGACACTGAAGCTTTCTTT. Its protein product is CASSLGGVGDTEAFF. The genes are TRBV19 and TRBJ1-1; TRBD1 is a possible D gene (5 bases). CDR1 is LNHDA and CDR2 is SQIVND in the germline V gene (reference sequence). The CDR3 contains 15 residues. V was pared by 6 bases and J by 3 bases, with 17 bases between.